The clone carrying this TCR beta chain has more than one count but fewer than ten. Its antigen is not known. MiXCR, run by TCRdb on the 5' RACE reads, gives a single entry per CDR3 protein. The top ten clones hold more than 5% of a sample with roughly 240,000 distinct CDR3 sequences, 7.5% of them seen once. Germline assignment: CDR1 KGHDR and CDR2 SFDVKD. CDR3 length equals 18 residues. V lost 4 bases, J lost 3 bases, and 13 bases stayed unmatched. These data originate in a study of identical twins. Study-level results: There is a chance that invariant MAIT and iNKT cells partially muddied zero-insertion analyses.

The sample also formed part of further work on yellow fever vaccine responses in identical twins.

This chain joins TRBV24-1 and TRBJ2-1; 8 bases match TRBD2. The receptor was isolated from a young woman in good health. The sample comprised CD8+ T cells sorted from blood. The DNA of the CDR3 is TGTGCCACCAGTGACTCTGGACTAGCCGCGGGGGACTACAATGAGCAGTTCTTC. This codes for CATSDSGLAAGDYNEQFF.